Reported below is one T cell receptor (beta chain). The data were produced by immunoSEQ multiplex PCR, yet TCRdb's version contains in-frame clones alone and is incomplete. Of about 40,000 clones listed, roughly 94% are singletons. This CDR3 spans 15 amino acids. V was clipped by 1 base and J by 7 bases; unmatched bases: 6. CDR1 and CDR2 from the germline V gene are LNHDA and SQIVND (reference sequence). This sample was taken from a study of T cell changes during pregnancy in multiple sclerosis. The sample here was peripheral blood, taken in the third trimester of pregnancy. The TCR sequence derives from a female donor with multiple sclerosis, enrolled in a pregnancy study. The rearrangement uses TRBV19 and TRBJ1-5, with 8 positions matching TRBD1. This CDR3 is CASSIVGQGAQPQHF. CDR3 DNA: TGTGCCAGTAGTATAGTGGGTCAGGGGGCCCAGCCCCAGCATTTT.